These 31 T cell receptor beta chains came from one sample sequenced in a study of blood T cell repertoires in COVID-19. Measured with immunoSEQ multiplex PCR; TCRdb has only the in-frame clones, and not every one. Among around 420,000 clones listed, nearly 90% were seen once. The sequenced material came from PBMCs or T cells enriched from blood (not recorded which). These receptors came from a middle-aged woman with acute COVID-19.

The chain couples TRBV12-3 or TRBV12-4 to TRBJ1-5; D remains ambiguous. V was cut by 2 bases and J by 4 bases, with 6 bases left in between. This CDR3 is 13 amino acids long. This CDR3 reads CASSLIDNQPQHF. In nucleotides, the CDR3 is TGTGCCAGCAGTTTAATAGATAATCAGCCCCAGCATTTT.

The chain combines TRBV4-1 with TRBJ1-2; tentatively, D is TRBD1 (6 bases). The germline V gene encodes CDR1 MGHRA and CDR2 YSYEKL. V dropped 3 bases and J dropped 4 bases, with 9 bases sitting between them. The CDR3 loop spans 13 amino acids. The CDR3 is CASSQDRIYGYTF. CDR3 nucleotides: TGCGCCAGCAGCCAGGACAGAATCTATGGCTACACCTTC.

The V gene is TRBV2, the J gene TRBJ1-2; D unresolved. In germline, CDR1 is SNHLY, CDR2 FYNNEI. This CDR3 contains 13 residues. V dropped 2 bases and J dropped 2 bases, with 6 bases sitting between them. The CDR3 nucleotides are TGTGCCAGCAGTGAATCGGGAAACTATGGCTACACCTTC. As protein: CASSESGNYGYTF.

The chain employs TRBV4-1 and TRBJ1-2, with TRBD1 as a possible D gene (6 bases). V was clipped by 3 bases and J by 5 bases, with 16 bases between them. The CDR3 loop spans 15 amino acids. Germline-derived CDR1 and CDR2 are MGHRA and YSYEKL. The CDR3 sequence: CASSHSPGQRYGYTF. CDR3 in DNA: TGCGCCAGCAGCCACTCCCCGGGACAAAGATATGGCTACACCTTC.

V and J are TRBV18 and TRBJ2-1, with 7 bases that match TRBD2. Germline lookup yields CDR1 KGHSH and CDR2 LQKENI. After removal of 2 bases from V and 0 bases from J, the junction contained 16 bases not matched to a gene. The CDR3 totals 20 residues. CDR3 nucleotides: TGTGCCAGCTCACCAGGATCCTGGGGGGGAGGCAGACGCTCCTACAATGAGCAGTTCTTC. It encodes CASSPGSWGGGRRSYNEQFF.

The rearrangement joins TRBV19 to TRBJ1-2; 9 positions match TRBD1. The length of the CDR3 is 15 residues. J lost 8 bases, V lost 1 base, and 8 bases had no gene match. The germline CDR1 and CDR2 sequences are LNHDA and SQIVND (reference sequence). Written as DNA, the CDR3 is TGTGCCAGTAGTATAGGTGCAGGGACAGGGAGCGGCTACACCTTC. Its protein product is CASSIGAGTGSGYTF.

This clone was seen only once. The chain joins TRBV23-1 to TRBJ2-2; TRBD2 matches 10 bases. TRBV23-1 is an ORF, with its function uncertain. V gave up 0 bases and J gave up 1 base; unmatched junction bases: 8. This CDR3 is 19 amino acids long. CDR3 sequence (DNA): TGCGCCAGCAGTCAATCGTGGCTAGCGGGGGCCGGGAACACCGGGGAGCTGTTTTTT. As protein: CASSQSWLAGAGNTGELFF.

The rearrangement uses TRBV5-1 and TRBJ2-1, with TRBD2 matching 14 bases. The V segment lost 4 bases and the J segment 5 bases; nucleotides outside the gene matches: 8. CDR1 is SGHRS, CDR2 YFSETQ, per germline. This CDR3 is 17 amino acids long. The CDR3 DNA sequence: TGCGCCAGCAGCAGACTAGCGGGGGGGCCGGAGGACAATGAGCAGTTCTTC. It specifies CASSRLAGGPEDNEQFF.

J is TRBJ1-1 and V is TRBV5-1, with 7 bases fitting TRBD1. Trimming cost V 4 bases and J 0 bases; bases outside gene matches: 12. Germline CDR1 SGHRS, CDR2 YFSETQ. CDR3 length: 17 residues. CDR3 protein: CASSLGQAPGLNTEAFF. The CDR3 coding sequence is TGCGCCAGCAGCCTCGGACAGGCCCCGGGGTTGAACACTGAAGCTTTCTTT.

Remarks on this clone: Other DNA sequences in this specimen translate into the identical CDR3. This chain joins TRBV6-5 and TRBJ1-2; 9 bases agree with TRBD1. CDR3 size: 13 residues. V lost 6 bases, J lost 7 bases, and 6 bases stayed unmatched. CDR1 MNHEY and CDR2 SVGAGI come from the germline V gene. The CDR3 protein is CASSRTGAGGYTF. CDR3 coding DNA: TGTGCCAGCAGCCGGACAGGGGCTGGTGGCTACACCTTC.

This chain uses TRBV29-1 with TRBJ1-3; D unclear. The CDR3 contains 15 residues. CDR1 is SQVTM, CDR2 ANQGSEA, per germline. Between the trimmed V and J ends, which lost 3 bases and 2 bases, there was a span of 14 bases. Here the CDR3 reads CSVDSEETPGNTIYF. Written as DNA, the CDR3 is TGCAGCGTTGATTCGGAGGAAACCCCTGGAAACACCATATATTTT. The entire variable domain, with the rest obtained from reference TRBV29-1 and TRBJ1-3, is as follows: SAVISQKPSRDICQRGTSLTIQCQVDSQVTMMFWYRQQPGQSLTLIATANQGSEATYESGFVIDKFPISRPNLTFSTLTVSNMSPEDSSIYLCSVDSEETPGNTIYFGEGSWLTVV.

Concerning this clone: In the same sample, other DNA sequences code for this CDR3. This CDR3 reads CASSDRYNQPQHF. CDR3 coding DNA: TGTGCCAGCAGTGACAGATACAATCAGCCCCAGCATTTT. This chain connects TRBV2 to TRBJ1-5; D remains unclear. Germline CDR1 reads SNHLY; CDR2 reads FYNNEI. The germline V and J ends were trimmed by 3 bases and 3 bases, with 6 bases remaining between them. The CDR3 runs 13 residues.

The V and J genes are TRBV19 and TRBJ2-1; D may be TRBD2 (6 bases). This CDR3 contains 14 residues. V dropped 7 bases and J dropped 1 base, with 11 bases sitting between them. Looked up from germline, CDR1 is LNHDA and CDR2 is SQIVND (reference sequence). The CDR3 protein is CASMVGGSYNEQFF. The CDR3 DNA reads as TGTGCCAGTATGGTGGGGGGTTCCTACAATGAGCAGTTCTTC. The full variable domain, completed using reference TRBV19 and TRBJ2-1, is DGGITQSPKYLFRKEGQNVTLSCEQNLNHDAMYWYRQDPGQGLRLIYYSQIVNDFQKGDIAEGYSVSREKKESFPLTVTSAQKNPTAFYLCASMVGGSYNEQFFGPGTRLTVL.

The chain uses TRBV3-1 (or the pseudogene TRBV3-2) and TRBJ2-4; D unresolved. The CDR3 contains 14 residues. Germline CDR1 is LGHDT and CDR2 is YNNKEL (reference sequence). The V gene lost 4 bases and the J gene lost 8 bases, with 15 bases spanning the gap. The CDR3 bases are TGTGCCAGCAGCCCAGGTCGTGGCTTTGACATTCAGTACTTC. It is translated as CASSPGRGFDIQYF.

This rearrangement joins TRBV14 to TRBJ2-2, with TRBD1 identical over 8 bases. With V trimmed by 5 bases and J by 4 bases, 6 bases remained unmatched. The CDR3 length is 15 residues. The V gene's germline CDR1 is SGHDN and CDR2 FVKESK. CDR3 region: CASSWGQASTGELFF. CDR3 DNA sequence: TGTGCCAGCAGCTGGGGACAGGCGAGCACCGGGGAGCTGTTTTTT.

The CDR3 reads CASSPQGREGQPQHF. The DNA for the CDR3 is TGTGCCAGTAGTCCACAGGGAAGGGAGGGTCAGCCCCAGCATTTT. The rearrangement uses TRBV19 and TRBJ1-5, with D possibly matching TRBD1 (6 bases). Per the germline V gene, CDR1 is LNHDA and CDR2 is SQIVND (reference sequence). This CDR3 has 15 amino acids. Trimming pared 5 bases from V and 6 bases from J, leaving 17 bases between.

This chain connects TRBV18 to TRBJ1-3; a possible D gene is TRBD1 (5 bases). The germline gives CDR1 KGHSH, CDR2 LQKENI. The CDR3 is made up of 17 amino acids. The V end lost 6 bases, the J end lost 0 bases, and 18 bases lay between the germline ends. The CDR3 DNA follows: TGTGCCAGCTCCTTTACAAGGGGAAGGAACTCTGGAAACACCATATATTTT. This gives the protein CASSFTRGRNSGNTIYF.

V and J are TRBV7-9 and TRBJ2-7, with 8 bases identical to TRBD1. The CDR3 is made up of 14 amino acids. Trimming at V came to 1 base and at J to 6 bases, leaving 5 bases not matched to a gene. The V gene's germline CDR1 is SEHNR and CDR2 FQNEAQ (reference sequence). CDR3 in amino acids: CASSLGQGATEQYF. The CDR3 coding sequence is TGTGCCAGCAGCTTAGGGCAGGGGGCTACCGAGCAGTACTTC.

The V gene is TRBV5-1, the J gene TRBJ2-1, with D perhaps matching TRBD2 (6 bases). The CDR3 has 13 amino acids. V lost 1 base, J lost 7 bases, and 9 bases lay in between. Per the germline V gene, CDR1 is SGHRS and CDR2 is YFSETQ. CDR3 residues: CASSLTTRNEQFF. The CDR3, as DNA: TGCGCCAGCAGCTTGACGACTAGAAATGAGCAGTTCTTC.

This clone has only one observation. This sequence joins TRBV3-1 (or the pseudogene TRBV3-2) and TRBJ2-5, with TRBD2 identical over 11 bases. This CDR3 contains 15 residues. CDR1 and CDR2 from the germline V gene are LGHDT and YNNKEL (reference sequence). Unmatched junction bases numbered 7, after V lost 5 bases and J lost 5 bases. The CDR3 loop is CASSYSGGAGETQYF. In DNA, the CDR3 is TGTGCCAGCAGCTATAGCGGGGGGGCGGGCGAGACCCAGTACTTC.

The chain carries TRBV7-7 and TRBJ2-2, with a possible D match to TRBD1 (5 bases). Trimming shortened V by 6 bases and J by 4 bases, and 15 bases separated the two germline ends. The CDR3 consists of 15 residues. CDR1 and CDR2 from the germline V gene are SSHAT and FNYEAQ (reference sequence). The CDR3 region has the DNA TGTGCCAGCAGTCCGCGACAGCTACCCACCGGGGAGCTGTTTTTT. This gives the protein CASSPRQLPTGELFF.

The J gene is TRBJ2-2, the V gene TRBV5-4, with D maybe TRBD1 (6 bases). CDR1 and CDR2 (germline): SGHNT, YYREEE (reference sequence). The CDR3 loop spans 16 amino acids. Trimming took off 2 bases at V and 5 bases at J, with 16 bases between the two ends. The CDR3 nucleotides are TGTGCCAGCAGCTTCGCCGGGACCCAGGGGACCGGGGAGCTGTTTTTT. Its translation is CASSFAGTQGTGELFF.

The chain joins TRBV6-5 to TRBJ1-2, with D hard to call. The CDR3 is made up of 12 amino acids. V was cut by 4 bases and J by 12 bases, with 15 bases left in between. In germline, CDR1 is MNHEY, CDR2 SVGAGI. The CDR3 nucleotides read TGTGCCAGCAGTTCCACCCCAAACAGCCACACCTTC. It codes for CASSSTPNSHTF.

The chain is built from TRBV30 and TRBJ1-2; tentatively, D is TRBD1 (5 bases). Germline assignment: CDR1 GTSNPN and CDR2 SVGIG (reference sequence). The CDR3 spans 14 residues. Deletions cut 3 bases from V and 5 bases from J, with 16 bases between. CDR3 nucleotides: TGTGCCTGGAGCACCGGAGGGGTCCTGTATGGCTACACCTTC. Translating it yields CAWSTGGVLYGYTF.

The J gene is TRBJ2-1, the V gene TRBV24-1, with 13 bases aligning to TRBD2. The ends lost 6 bases at V and 5 bases at J; junction bases unmatched: 3. This CDR3 is 15 amino acids long. Germline V gene sequence: CDR1 KGHDR, CDR2 SFDVKD. CDR3 nucleotides: TGTGCCACCAGTCCGACTAGCGGGGGGCACAATGAGCAGTTCTTC. Encoded protein: CATSPTSGGHNEQFF.

The rearrangement uses TRBV5-1 and TRBJ1-2, with 10 bases that match TRBD1. The CDR3 sequence is 14 residues long. V shed 3 bases and J 7 bases; nucleotides not matched to a gene: 6. CDR1 and CDR2 from the germline V gene are SGHRS and YFSETQ. CDR3: CASSSRDRGFGYTF. CDR3 in DNA: TGCGCCAGCAGCTCCCGGGACAGGGGTTTTGGCTACACCTTC.

This clone came up a few times. The V gene is TRBV30, the J gene TRBJ1-2; the D gene is possibly TRBD1 (6 bases). CDR3 length: 13 amino acids. Trimming cost V 1 base and J 8 bases, with 14 bases left between them. Germline V CDR1 and CDR2: GTSNPN, SVGIG (reference sequence). CDR3 residues: CAWSGGQGLGYTF. CDR3 DNA sequence: TGTGCCTGGAGTGGGGGGCAGGGGCTCGGCTACACCTTC.

V is TRBV4-1 and J is TRBJ1-2, with D tentatively TRBD1 (5 bases). Germline V gives CDR1 MGHRA, CDR2 YSYEKL. The CDR3 totals 17 residues. V gave up 0 bases and J gave up 0 bases, with 14 bases separating them. In nucleotides, the CDR3 is TGCGCCAGCAGCCAAGATTTATTGACAGCAGCTAACTATGGCTACACCTTC. Protein product: CASSQDLLTAANYGYTF.

This clone was observed a handful of times. This chain links TRBV2 with TRBJ2-7; no clear D gene. The germline V gene encodes CDR1 SNHLY and CDR2 FYNNEI. The CDR3 loop spans 14 amino acids. V was shortened by 0 bases and J by 2 bases, with 8 bases between the two germline ends. The CDR3 is CASSEAGGPYEQYF. CDR3 sequence (DNA): TGTGCCAGCAGTGAAGCTGGCGGTCCCTACGAGCAGTACTTC.

The V gene is TRBV2, the J gene TRBJ2-2; possibly TRBD2 for D (5 bases). V lost 1 base and J lost 3, with 9 bases in between. The germline CDR1 and CDR2 sequences are SNHLY and FYNNEI. The CDR3 runs 15 residues. The CDR3 sequence: CASSEGGQHTGELFF. As DNA, the CDR3 is TGTGCCAGCAGTGAAGGAGGGCAGCACACCGGGGAGCTGTTTTTT.

The V call is TRBV11-1, the J call TRBJ1-5; possibly TRBD1 for D (5 bases). The CDR3 contains 14 residues. The germline V and J ends were trimmed by 7 bases and 7 bases, with 17 bases remaining between them. Germline V CDR1 and CDR2: SGHAT, FQDESV (reference sequence). In DNA, the CDR3 is TGTGCCAGCATCCGTCGGGGAGGGGTACAGCCCCAGCATTTT. Residues: CASIRRGGVQPQHF.